This T cell receptor (beta chain) was retrieved from a study of shared clonotypes between healthy human individuals. Roughly 200 ng DNA, 25,000 to 30,000 T cell genomes, went into each sorted-subset replicate PCR. Assay: immunoSEQ multiplex PCR; the TCRdb copy retains only in-frame clones and omits some. The repertoire consists of 2 million to 3 million clones, with approximately 93% occurring once and the leading ten covering approximately 0.35%. The CDR3 has 14 amino acids. Trimming left V 5 bases short and J 3 bases short, with 13 bases between. Per the germline V gene, CDR1 is SEHNR and CDR2 is FQNEAQ (reference sequence).

This TCR was sampled from a man between 18 and 29 years old in good health. Some clones in this sample may be carry-over from other donors' samples. The specimen sequenced was naive CD4+ T cells from PBMCs. Indicated subset: CD45RA+ positively selected. The V and J genes are TRBV7-9 and TRBJ1-2; D uncertain. DNA of the CDR3: TGTGCCAGCAGCCCTCAGGCAGCCTACTATGGCTACACCTTC. It yields the protein CASSPQAAYYGYTF.